This T cell receptor (beta chain) was observed in a study of long-term antiretroviral therapy in people with HIV. The V gene's germline CDR1 is SGHRS and CDR2 YFSETQ. Unmatched junction bases numbered 11, after V lost 2 bases and J lost 7 bases. The CDR3 spans 18 residues. General study findings and limits: The data indicate that diversity increased after ART but remained below transplant donor controls.

A remark on this clone: Its matching antigen is unknown.

Roughly 1-10 million cryopreserved PBMC were held in samples before DNA extraction. With survey level as its setting, the immunoSEQ assay was v3.0. Sequencing targeted 40,000-50,000 T-cell genomes per sample. Libraries were prepared by immunoSEQ multiplex PCR; TCRdb keeps only in-frame clonotypes and omits some of them. The sample lists some 12,000 clones, 83% occurring once. The clonotype comes from a man in his forties with HIV. The J gene is TRBJ2-2, the V gene TRBV5-1; 13 bases align to TRBD2. Sequenced here: unsorted PBMCs, sampled 3.4 years after starting antiretroviral therapy. CDR3 nucleotide sequence: TGCGCCAGCAGCTTCCCCACTAGCGGGAGGGCCCTCGGCGGGGAGCTGTTTTTT. Translation: CASSFPTSGRALGGELFF.